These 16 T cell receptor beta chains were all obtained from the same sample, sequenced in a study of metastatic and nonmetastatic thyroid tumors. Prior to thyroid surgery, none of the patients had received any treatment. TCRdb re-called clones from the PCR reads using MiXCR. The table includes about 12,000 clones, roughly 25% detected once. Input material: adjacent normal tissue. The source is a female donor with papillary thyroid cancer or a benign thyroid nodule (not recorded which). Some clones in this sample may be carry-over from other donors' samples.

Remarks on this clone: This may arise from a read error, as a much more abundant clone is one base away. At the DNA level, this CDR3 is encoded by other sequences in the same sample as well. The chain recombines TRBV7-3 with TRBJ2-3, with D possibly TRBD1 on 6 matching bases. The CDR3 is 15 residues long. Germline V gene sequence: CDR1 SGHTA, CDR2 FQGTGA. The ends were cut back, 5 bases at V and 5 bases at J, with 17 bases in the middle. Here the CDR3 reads CASSPDRRPGDTQYF. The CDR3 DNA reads TGTGCCAGCAGCCCAGACAGGCGTCCGGGAGATACGCAGTATTTT.

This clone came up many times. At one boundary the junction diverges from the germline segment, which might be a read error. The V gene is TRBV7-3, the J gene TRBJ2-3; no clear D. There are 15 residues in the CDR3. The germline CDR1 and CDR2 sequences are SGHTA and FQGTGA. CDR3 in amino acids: CASSLRALPEDTRYF. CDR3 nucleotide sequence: TGTGCTAGCAGCTTAAGAGCACTACCTGAGGATACGCGGTATTTT.

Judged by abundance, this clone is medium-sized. CDR3 amino acids: CASSTPSLAGGQHNEQFF. The DNA of the CDR3 is TGCGCCAGCAGCACTCCTTCATTAGCGGGAGGGCAACACAATGAGCAGTTCTTC. The chain combines TRBV10-2 with TRBJ2-1, with 11 bases fitting TRBD2. The CDR3 has 18 amino acids. Germline V gives CDR1 WSHSY, CDR2 SAAADI. Trimming took 6 bases from V and 5 from J; bases not matched to a gene: 15.

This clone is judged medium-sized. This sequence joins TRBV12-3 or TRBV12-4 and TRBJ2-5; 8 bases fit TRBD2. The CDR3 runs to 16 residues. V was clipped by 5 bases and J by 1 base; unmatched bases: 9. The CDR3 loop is CASSERSGSGQETQYF. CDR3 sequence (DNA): TGTGCCAGCAGTGAAAGGAGCGGGAGTGGCCAAGAGACCCAGTACTTC.

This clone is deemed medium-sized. The CDR3 DNA follows: TGCAGTGCTAGGCACGGACAGGGGTATGGCTACACCTTC. Translation gives CSARHGQGYGYTF. V and J are TRBV20-1 and TRBJ1-2; the match to TRBD1 covers 9 bases. This CDR3 region has 13 residues. The germline gives CDR1 DFQATT, CDR2 SNEGSKA (reference sequence). The ends lost 3 bases at V and 5 bases at J; junction bases unmatched: 4.

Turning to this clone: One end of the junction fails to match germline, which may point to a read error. The CDR3 loop reads CRAGRDKSYEHYF. In nucleotides, the CDR3 is TGCAGGGCAGGCCGGGACAAGAGCTATGAGCATTACTTC. The V call is TRBV20-1, the J call TRBJ2-7; weak D call: TRBD1 (6 bases). This CDR3 spans 13 amino acids. Germline V gene sequence: CDR1 DFQATT, CDR2 SNEGSKA (reference sequence).

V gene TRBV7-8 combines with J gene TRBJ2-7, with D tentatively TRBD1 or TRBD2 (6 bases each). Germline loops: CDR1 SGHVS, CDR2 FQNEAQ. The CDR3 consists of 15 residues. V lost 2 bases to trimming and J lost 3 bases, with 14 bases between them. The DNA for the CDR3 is TGTGCCAGCAGCTTATCTCCGGGGGCTGGCTACGAGCAGTACTTC. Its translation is CASSLSPGAGYEQYF. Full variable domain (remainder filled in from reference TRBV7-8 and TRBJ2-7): GAGVSQSPRYKVAKRGQDVALRCDPISGHVSLFWYQQALGQGPEFLTYFQNEAQLDKSGLPSDRFFAERPEGSVSTLKIQRTQQEDSAVYLCASSLSPGAGYEQYFGPGTRLTVT.

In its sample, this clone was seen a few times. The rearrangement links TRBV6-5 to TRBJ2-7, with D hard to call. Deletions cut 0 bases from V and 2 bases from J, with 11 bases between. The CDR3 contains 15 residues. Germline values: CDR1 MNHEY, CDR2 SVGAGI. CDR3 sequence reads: CASSYSRPDTYEQYF. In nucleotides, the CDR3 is TGTGCCAGCAGTTACTCGAGACCTGATACCTACGAGCAGTACTTC.

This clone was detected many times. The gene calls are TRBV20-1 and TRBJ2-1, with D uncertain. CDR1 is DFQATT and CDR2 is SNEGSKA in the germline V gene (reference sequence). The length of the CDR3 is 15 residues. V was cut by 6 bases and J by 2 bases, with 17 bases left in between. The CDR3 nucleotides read TGCAGTGCAAAGACCCCCGGCCCAGCCTACAATGAGCAGTTCTTC. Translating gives CSAKTPGPAYNEQFF.

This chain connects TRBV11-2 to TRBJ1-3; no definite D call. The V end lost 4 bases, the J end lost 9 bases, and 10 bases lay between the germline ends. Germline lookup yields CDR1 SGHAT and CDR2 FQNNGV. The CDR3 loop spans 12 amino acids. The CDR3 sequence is CASSWASTTIYF. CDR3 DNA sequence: TGTGCCAGCAGCTGGGCTTCAACCACCATATATTTT.

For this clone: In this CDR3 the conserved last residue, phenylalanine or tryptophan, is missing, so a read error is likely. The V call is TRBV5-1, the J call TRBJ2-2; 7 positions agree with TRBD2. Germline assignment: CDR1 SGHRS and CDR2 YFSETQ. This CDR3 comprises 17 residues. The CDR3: CASSSLLAGQNTWELFS. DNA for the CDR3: TGCGCCAGCAGCTCGCTATTAGCGGGTCAGAACACCTGGGAGCTGTTTTCT.

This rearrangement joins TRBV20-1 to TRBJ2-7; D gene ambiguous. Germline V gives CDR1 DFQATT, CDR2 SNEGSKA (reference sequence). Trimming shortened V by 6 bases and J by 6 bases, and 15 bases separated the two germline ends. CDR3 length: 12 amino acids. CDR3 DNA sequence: TGCAGTGCCCGAGGAGCTTTTCTCGAGCAGTACTTC. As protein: CSARGAFLEQYF.

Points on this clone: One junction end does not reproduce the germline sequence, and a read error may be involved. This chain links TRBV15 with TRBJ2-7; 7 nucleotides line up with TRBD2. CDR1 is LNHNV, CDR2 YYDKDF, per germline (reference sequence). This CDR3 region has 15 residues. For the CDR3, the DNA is TGTGCCACCAGCAGAAGCGGGGTGACTCCCTACGATCAGTACTTC. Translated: CATSRSGVTPYDQYF.

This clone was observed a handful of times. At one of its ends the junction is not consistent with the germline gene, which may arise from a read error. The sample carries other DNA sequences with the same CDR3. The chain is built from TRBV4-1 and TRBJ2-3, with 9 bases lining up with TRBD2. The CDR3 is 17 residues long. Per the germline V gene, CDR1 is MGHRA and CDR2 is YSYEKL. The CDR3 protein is CASSRPGGSGSTDTQYF. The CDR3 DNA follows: TGCGCCAGCAGCCGCCCTGGAGGTAGCGGGAGCACGGATACGCAGTATTTT.

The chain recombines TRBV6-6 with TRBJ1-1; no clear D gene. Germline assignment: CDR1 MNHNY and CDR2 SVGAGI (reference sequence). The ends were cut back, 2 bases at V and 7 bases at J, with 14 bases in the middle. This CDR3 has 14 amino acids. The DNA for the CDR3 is TGTGCCAGCAGTTACCGCGTAGGCGACATTGAAGCTTTCTTT. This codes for CASSYRVGDIEAFF.

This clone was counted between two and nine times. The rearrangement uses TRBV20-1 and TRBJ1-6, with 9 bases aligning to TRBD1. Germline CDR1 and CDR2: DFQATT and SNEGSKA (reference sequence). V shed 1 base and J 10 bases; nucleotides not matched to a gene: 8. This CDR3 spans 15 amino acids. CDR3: CSARATGQGRSPLHF. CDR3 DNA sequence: TGCAGTGCTAGAGCCACGGGACAGGGTCGATCACCCCTCCACTTT.